This TCR beta chain was captured by sequencing in a study of blood T cells in healthy people across ages. Study-level findings and limits: Diversity was higher, and naive CD4+ cells more numerous, in long-lived donors than in aged donors. Estimated diversity, derived from one million T cells, was regarded as an underestimate.

CDR1 is SGHTA, CDR2 FQGNSA, per germline. With V trimmed by 3 bases and J by 4 bases, 3 bases remained unmatched. CDR3 length: 14 residues. The table lists this clonotype with a few counts. Antigen specificity is unknown. The use of a sample-barcoded 5' primer and a J-beta primer mix characterized a second PCR of roughly 6 to 11 cycles. TCRdb called the 5' RACE reads again in MiXCR, with one record for every CDR3 protein. The sample records a few hundred thousand distinct CDR3 sequences, 45% to 60% being singletons. This rearrangement joins TRBV7-2 to TRBJ2-1, with 7 bases lining up with TRBD1. Sequences were obtained from blood. This TCR derives from a man aged 60-69 years in good health. CDR3 sequence reads: CASSFNRGYNEQFF. CDR3 DNA sequence: TGTGCCAGCAGCTTTAACAGGGGTTACAATGAGCAGTTCTTC.